This T cell receptor (beta chain) was profiled in a study of T cells in Graves' hyperthyroidism and ophthalmopathy. This clonotype was seen only a few times. Antigen: not known. Study-level points and caveats: It was a median around seven months before onset that the model predicted ophthalmopathy. Blood also contained most expanded thyroid clonotypes above 0.001.

Template material for amplifying TCR beta CDR3 regions consisted of RNA transcripts. Researchers ran a first-round RT-PCR on the TCR CDR3 using the HTBI primer set. TCRdb called the multiplex PCR reads again in MiXCR, with one record for every CDR3 protein. The data contain some 740,000 distinct CDR3 sequences, roughly 15% of them singletons. Germline CDR1 and CDR2: KGHSH and LQKENI. This CDR3 is 15 amino acids long. V was pared by 0 bases and J by 9 bases, with 8 bases of the junction left unmatched. The clonotype comes from a woman younger than 35 with Graves' hyperthyroidism. The material sequenced was blood. The chain couples TRBV18 to TRBJ2-1; 7 nucleotides line up with TRBD1. This CDR3 reads CASSPPGDRVGEQFF. The CDR3 DNA follows: TGTGCCAGCTCACCACCAGGCGACAGGGTGGGTGAGCAGTTCTTC.